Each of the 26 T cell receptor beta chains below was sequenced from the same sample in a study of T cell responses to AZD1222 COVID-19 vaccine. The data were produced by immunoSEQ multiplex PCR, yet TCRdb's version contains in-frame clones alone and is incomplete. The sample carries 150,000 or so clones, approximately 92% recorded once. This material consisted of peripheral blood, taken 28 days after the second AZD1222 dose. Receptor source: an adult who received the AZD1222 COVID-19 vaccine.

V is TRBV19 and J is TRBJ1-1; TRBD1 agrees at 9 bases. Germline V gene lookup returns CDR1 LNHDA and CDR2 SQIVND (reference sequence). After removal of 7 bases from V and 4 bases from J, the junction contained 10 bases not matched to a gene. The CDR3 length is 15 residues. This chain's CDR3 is CASKPPGQGITEAFF. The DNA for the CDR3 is TGTGCCAGTAAACCACCGGGACAGGGCATCACTGAAGCTTTCTTT.

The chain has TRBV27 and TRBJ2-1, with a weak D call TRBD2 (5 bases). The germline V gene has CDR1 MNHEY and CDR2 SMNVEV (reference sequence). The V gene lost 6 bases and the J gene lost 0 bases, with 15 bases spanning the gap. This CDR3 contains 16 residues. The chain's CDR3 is CASSRYTSGSYNEQFF. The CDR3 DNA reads TGTGCCAGCAGCCGCTATACTAGTGGCTCCTACAATGAGCAGTTCTTC.

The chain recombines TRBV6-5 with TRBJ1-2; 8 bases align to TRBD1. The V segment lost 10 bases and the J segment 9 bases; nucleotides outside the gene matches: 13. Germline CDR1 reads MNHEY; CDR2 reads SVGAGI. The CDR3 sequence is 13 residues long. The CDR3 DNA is TGTGCCACAGGGACAGGCCAACGAAACAGCTACACCTTC. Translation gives CATGTGQRNSYTF.

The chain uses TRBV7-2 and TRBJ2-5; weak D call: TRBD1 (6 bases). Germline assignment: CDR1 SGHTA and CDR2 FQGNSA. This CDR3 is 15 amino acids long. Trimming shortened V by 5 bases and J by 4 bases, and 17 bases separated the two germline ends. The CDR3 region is CASSDNNRVPETQYF. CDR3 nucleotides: TGTGCCAGCAGCGATAATAACAGGGTTCCAGAGACCCAGTACTTC.

For the CDR3, the DNA is TGTGCCACGAGCAGGGGGCCCGAAGCTTTCTTT. It encodes CATSRGPEAFF. The chain uses TRBV24-1 and TRBJ1-1; TRBD1 matches at 8 bases. This CDR3 comprises 11 residues. V gave up 10 bases and J gave up 8 bases; unmatched junction bases: 5. CDR1 KGHDR and CDR2 SFDVKD come from the germline V gene.

The CDR3 spells CSVDEGAGEKLFF. For the CDR3, the DNA is TGCAGCGTTGATGAGGGCGCGGGTGAAAAACTGTTTTTT. V usage is TRBV29-1 and J usage is TRBJ1-4; D not certain. V was clipped by 3 bases and J by 7 bases, with 12 bases between them. CDR3 length equals 13 residues. Per germline, CDR1 SQVTM and CDR2 ANQGSEA. The variable domain in full, completed from reference TRBV29-1 and TRBJ1-4, reads SAVISQKPSRDICQRGTSLTIQCQVDSQVTMMFWYRQQPGQSLTLIATANQGSEATYESGFVIDKFPISRPNLTFSTLTVSNMSPEDSSIYLCSVDEGAGEKLFFGSGTQLSVL.

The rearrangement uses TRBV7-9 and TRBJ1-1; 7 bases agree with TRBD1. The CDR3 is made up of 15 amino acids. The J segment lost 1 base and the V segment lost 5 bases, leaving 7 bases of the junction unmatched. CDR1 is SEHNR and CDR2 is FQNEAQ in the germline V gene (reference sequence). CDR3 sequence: CASSLTGQANTEAFF. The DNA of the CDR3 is TGTGCCAGCAGCCTAACCGGACAGGCGAACACTGAAGCTTTCTTT.

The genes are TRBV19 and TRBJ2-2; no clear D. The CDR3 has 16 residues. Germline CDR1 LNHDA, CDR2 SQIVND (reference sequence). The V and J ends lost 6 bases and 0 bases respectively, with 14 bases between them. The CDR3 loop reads CASSTRAGSNTGELFF. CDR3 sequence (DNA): TGTGCCAGTAGCACTCGCGCAGGCTCGAACACCGGGGAGCTGTTTTTT.

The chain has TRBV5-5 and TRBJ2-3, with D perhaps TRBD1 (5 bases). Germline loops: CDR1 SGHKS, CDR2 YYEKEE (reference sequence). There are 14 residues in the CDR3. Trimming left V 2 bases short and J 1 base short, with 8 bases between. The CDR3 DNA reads TGTGCCAGCAGCTTTGAACAGGGCACAGATACGCAGTATTTT. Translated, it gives CASSFEQGTDTQYF. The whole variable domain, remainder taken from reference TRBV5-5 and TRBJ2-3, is DAGVTQSPTHLIKTRGQQVTLRCSPISGHKSVSWYQQVLGQGPQFIFQYYEKEERGRGNFPDRFSARQFPNYSSELNVNALLLGDSALYLCASSFEQGTDTQYFGPGTRLTVL.

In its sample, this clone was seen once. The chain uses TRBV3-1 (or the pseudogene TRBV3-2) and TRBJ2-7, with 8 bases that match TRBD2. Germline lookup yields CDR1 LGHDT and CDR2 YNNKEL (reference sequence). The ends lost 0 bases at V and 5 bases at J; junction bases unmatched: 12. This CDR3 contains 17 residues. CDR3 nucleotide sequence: TGTGCCAGCAGCCAAGATAGGCCCCAGCGGGAGATCAACGAGCAGTACTTC. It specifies CASSQDRPQREINEQYF.

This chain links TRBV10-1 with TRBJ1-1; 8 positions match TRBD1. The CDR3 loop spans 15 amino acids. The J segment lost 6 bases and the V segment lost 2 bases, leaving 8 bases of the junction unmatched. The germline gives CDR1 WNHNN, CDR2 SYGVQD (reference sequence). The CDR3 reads CASSETGQGVAEAFF. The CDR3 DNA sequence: TGCGCCAGCAGTGAGACCGGACAGGGAGTAGCTGAAGCTTTCTTT.

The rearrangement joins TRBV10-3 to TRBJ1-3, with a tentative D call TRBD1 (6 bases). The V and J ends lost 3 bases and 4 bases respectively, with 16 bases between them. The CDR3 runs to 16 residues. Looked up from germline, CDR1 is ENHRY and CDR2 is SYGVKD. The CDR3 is CAISEFKGVSGNTIYF. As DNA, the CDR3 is TGTGCCATCAGTGAATTTAAGGGGGTGAGCGGAAACACCATATATTTT.

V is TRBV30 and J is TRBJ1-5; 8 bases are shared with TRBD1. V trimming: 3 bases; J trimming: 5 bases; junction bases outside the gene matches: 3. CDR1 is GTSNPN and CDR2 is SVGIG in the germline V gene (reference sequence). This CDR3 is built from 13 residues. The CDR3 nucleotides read TGTGCCTGGAGCGCGGACAGGGATCAGCCCCAGCATTTT. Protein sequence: CAWSADRDQPQHF.

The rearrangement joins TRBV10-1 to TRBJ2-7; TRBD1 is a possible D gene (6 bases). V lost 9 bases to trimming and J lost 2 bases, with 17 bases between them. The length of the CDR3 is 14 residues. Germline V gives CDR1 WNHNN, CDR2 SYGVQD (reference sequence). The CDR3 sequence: CASPNRDLTYEQYF. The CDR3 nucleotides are TGCGCCAGTCCCAACAGGGATCTCACCTACGAGCAGTACTTC.

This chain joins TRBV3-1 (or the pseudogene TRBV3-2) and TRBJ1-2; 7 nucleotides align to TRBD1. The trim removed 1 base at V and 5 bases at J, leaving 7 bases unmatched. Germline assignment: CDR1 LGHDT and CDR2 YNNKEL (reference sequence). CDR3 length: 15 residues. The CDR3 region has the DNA TGTGCCAGCAGCCAAGTTCTGCGACAGGGATATGGCTACACCTTC. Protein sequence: CASSQVLRQGYGYTF.

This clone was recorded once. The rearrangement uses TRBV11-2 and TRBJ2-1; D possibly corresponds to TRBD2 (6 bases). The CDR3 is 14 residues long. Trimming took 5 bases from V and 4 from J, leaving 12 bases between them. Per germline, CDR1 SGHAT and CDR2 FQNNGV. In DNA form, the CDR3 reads TGTGCCAGCAGCGTCCGGGACTTTTACAATGAGCAGTTCTTC. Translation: CASSVRDFYNEQFF.

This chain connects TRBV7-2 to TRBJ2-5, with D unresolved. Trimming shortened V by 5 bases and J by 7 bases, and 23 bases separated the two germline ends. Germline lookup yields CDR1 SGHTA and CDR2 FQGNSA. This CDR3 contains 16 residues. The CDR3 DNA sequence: TGTGCCAGCAGCCCGCGGTCCCCAATCACCGGGTTGACCCAGTACTTC. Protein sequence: CASSPRSPITGLTQYF.

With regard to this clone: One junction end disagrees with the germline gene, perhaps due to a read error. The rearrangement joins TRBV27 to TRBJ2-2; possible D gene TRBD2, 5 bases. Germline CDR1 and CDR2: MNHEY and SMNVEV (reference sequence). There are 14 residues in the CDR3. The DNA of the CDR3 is TGTGCCAGCAGTTTGCGAGGGTACACCGGAGAGCTGTTTTTT. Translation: CASSLRGYTGELFF.

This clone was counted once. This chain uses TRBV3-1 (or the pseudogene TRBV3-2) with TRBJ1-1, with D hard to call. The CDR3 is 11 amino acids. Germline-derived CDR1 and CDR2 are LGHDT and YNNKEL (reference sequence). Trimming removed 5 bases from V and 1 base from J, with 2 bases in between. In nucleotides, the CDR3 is TGTGCCAGCAGCAGGAACACTGAAGCTTTCTTT. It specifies CASSRNTEAFF.

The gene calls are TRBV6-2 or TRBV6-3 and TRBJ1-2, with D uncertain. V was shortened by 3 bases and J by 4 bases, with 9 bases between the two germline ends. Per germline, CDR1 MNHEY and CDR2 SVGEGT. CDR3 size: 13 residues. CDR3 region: CASSYQVGYGYTF. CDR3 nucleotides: TGTGCCAGCAGTTATCAGGTTGGCTATGGCTACACCTTC.

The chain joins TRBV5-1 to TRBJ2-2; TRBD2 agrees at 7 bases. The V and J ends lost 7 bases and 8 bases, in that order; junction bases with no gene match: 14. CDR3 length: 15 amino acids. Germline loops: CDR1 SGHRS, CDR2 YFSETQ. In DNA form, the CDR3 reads TGCGCCAGCCCTGGCGGGCTAGCGGCCCGGGGGGAGCTGTTTTTT. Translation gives CASPGGLAARGELFF.

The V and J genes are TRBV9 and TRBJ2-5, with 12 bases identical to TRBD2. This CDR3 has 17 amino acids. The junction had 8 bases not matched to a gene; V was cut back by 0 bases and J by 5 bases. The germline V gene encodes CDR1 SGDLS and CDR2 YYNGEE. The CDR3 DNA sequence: TGTGCCAGCAGCGTAGGGGCTAGCGGGAGGGTAGGGGAGACCCAGTACTTC. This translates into CASSVGASGRVGETQYF.

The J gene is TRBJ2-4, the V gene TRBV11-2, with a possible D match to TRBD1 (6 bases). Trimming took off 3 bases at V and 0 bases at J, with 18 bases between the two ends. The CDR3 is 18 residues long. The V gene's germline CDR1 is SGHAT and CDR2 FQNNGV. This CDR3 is CASSFPRGQGLAKNIQYF. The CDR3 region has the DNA TGTGCCAGCAGCTTCCCCCGCGGGCAGGGGCTAGCCAAAAACATTCAGTACTTC.

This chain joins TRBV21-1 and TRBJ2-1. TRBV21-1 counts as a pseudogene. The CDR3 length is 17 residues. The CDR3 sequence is CASSKQSRDRARNEQFF. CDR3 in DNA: TGTGCCAGCAGCAAACAGTCCCGGGACCGAGCAAGAAATGAGCAGTTCTTC.

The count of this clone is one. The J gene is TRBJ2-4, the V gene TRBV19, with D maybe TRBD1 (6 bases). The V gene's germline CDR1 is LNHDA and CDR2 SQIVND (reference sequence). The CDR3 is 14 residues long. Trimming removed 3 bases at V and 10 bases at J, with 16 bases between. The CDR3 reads CASSMNRDASIQYF. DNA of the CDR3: TGTGCCAGTAGTATGAACAGGGACGCCTCTATTCAGTACTTC.

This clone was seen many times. The DNA of the CDR3 is TGTGCCAGCAGCTTGGCCTCGCAAGGAAACACCATATATTTT. Its protein is CASSLASQGNTIYF. The J gene is TRBJ1-3, the V gene TRBV5-4; D is uncertain. Germline-derived CDR1 and CDR2 are SGHNT and YYREEE (reference sequence). The germline V and J ends were trimmed by 0 bases and 4 bases, with 8 bases remaining between them. The CDR3 is 14 amino acids.